One T cell receptor beta chain is described in this entry. This entry comes from a study of T-cell memory formation after mild COVID-19. TCRdb analysed the 5' RACE reads with MiXCR anew, one entry per CDR3 protein. The sample gives roughly 560,000 distinct CDR3 sequences, roughly 22% of which show up once; approximately 12% is in the top ten. The CDR3 consists of 15 residues. The junction had 4 bases not matched to a gene; V was cut back by 3 bases and J by 4 bases. Germline loops: CDR1 SGHRS, CDR2 YFSETQ. The J gene is TRBJ2-1, the V gene TRBV5-1; 10 bases line up with TRBD1. This TCR came from an adult woman who had mild COVID-19 (a few samples of this study predate the infection). Cell type and time point are not known. The sample consisted of PBMCs or a T cell subset sorted from them (not recorded which). The CDR3 DNA reads as TGCGCCAGCAGCTCCATGGACAGGGGGTACAATGAGCAGTTCTTC. Translated, it gives CASSSMDRGYNEQFF.